The 14 T cell receptor beta chains listed next were all sequenced from one sample in a study of tumor and adjacent non-tumor tissue in lung cancer. This sample's RNA came from whole unsorted tissue. TCRbeta libraries were built with three rounds of nested PCR, modified from ARM-PCR. TCRdb re-called the multiplex PCR reads through MiXCR, storing one row per CDR3 protein. This sample has more than 85,000 distinct CDR3 sequences, with 84% found just once. The sequencing sample was made of lung tumor tissue. These receptors were collected from a man between 65 and 85 years old with non-small cell lung cancer.

As for this clonotype: A junction boundary mismatches the germline segment, possibly from a read error. The genes are TRBV29-1 and TRBJ2-7; 9 bases agree with TRBD2. This CDR3 is 14 amino acids long. Looked up from germline, CDR1 is SQVTM and CDR2 is ANQGSEA. CDR3 DNA: TGCTGCGTAAGATATCTTAGCGGGAGAAGCGAGCATTACTTC. It is translated as CCVRYLSGRSEHYF.

This sequence joins TRBV11-3 and TRBJ2-1; 14 bases are a match to TRBD2. The CDR3 runs 16 residues. V shed 6 bases and J 3 bases; nucleotides not matched to a gene: 4. The V gene's germline CDR1 is SGHNT and CDR2 YENEEA. This CDR3 is CASSLGTSGGYNEQFF. The CDR3 bases are TGTGCCAGCAGTCTAGGGACTAGCGGGGGCTACAATGAGCAGTTCTTC.

In the case of this clonotype: The junction does not match germline at one end; this may be a read error. V is TRBV6-2 or TRBV6-3 and J is TRBJ2-7, with D possibly being TRBD1 or TRBD2 (5 bases each). The CDR3 has 17 residues. Germline loops: CDR1 MNHEY, CDR2 SVGEGT. The CDR3 spells CANSYGTRGYSSYEQYF. The CDR3 nucleotides read TGTGCCAACAGTTACGGTACGAGGGGATATTCCTCCTACGAGCAGTACTTC.

As concerns this clonotype: A read error is likely, as this CDR3 ends without the conserved phenylalanine or tryptophan. The chain is built from TRBV6-5 and TRBJ1-1, with 7 nucleotides matching TRBD1. The CDR3 totals 19 residues. Trimming took 0 bases from V and 1 from J; bases not matched to a gene: 14. Per the germline V gene, CDR1 is MNHEY and CDR2 is SVGAGI. The CDR3 coding sequence is TGTGCCAGCAGTTACTCGTCAGACAGGGATGCCTTGGAGAACACTGAAGCTTTCTCT. This codes for CASSYSSDRDALENTEAFS.

The sample holds one count of this clonotype. The chain has TRBV20-1 and TRBJ1-5; 7 nucleotides line up with TRBD1. From germline, CDR1 is DFQATT and CDR2 SNEGSKA (reference sequence). This CDR3 has 15 amino acids. V was pared by 3 bases and J by 2 bases, with 7 bases of the junction left unmatched. CDR3 residues: CSASRIQGGNQPQHF. CDR3 bases: TGCAGTGCTAGCCGAATCCAGGGGGGCAATCAGCCCCAGCATTTT.

The chain has TRBV11-2 and TRBJ2-1; no firm D call. Trimming removed 4 bases at V and 5 bases at J, with 15 bases between. The CDR3 consists of 15 residues. Germline CDR1 and CDR2: SGHAT and FQNNGV. CDR3: CASSSNPDLNNEQFF. The CDR3, as DNA: TGTGCCAGCAGCTCCAACCCCGACCTAAACAATGAGCAGTTCTTC.

This clonotype was seen ten or more times. J is TRBJ1-2 and V is TRBV28; TRBD1 is a possible D gene (6 bases). The CDR3 is 15 amino acids. The V and J ends lost 2 bases and 8 bases respectively, with 18 bases between them. From germline, CDR1 is MDHEN and CDR2 SYDVKM. The CDR3 spells CASSLGWTVLGGYTF. DNA of the CDR3: TGTGCCAGCAGTTTAGGGTGGACAGTTTTAGGGGGCTACACCTTC.

Remarks on this clonotype: This could be a read error, since a much larger clone is one nucleotide away. The chain employs TRBV11-2 and TRBJ2-5; D may be TRBD2 (6 bases). The CDR3 extends over 15 amino acids. Germline loops: CDR1 SGHAT, CDR2 FQNNGV. CDR3 bases: TGTGCCAACAGCTTAGGAGGGTCGGTCCAAGAGACCCAGTACTTC. Protein product: CANSLGGSVQETQYF.

A remark on this clonotype: A read error is possible here, since a much larger clone lies one base away. The V gene is TRBV14, the J gene TRBJ2-1; 7 bases are shared with TRBD2. This CDR3 comprises 15 residues. CDR1 and CDR2 from the germline V gene are SGHDN and FVKESK. DNA for the CDR3: TGTACCAGCAGCCAAGTTGGCGGGAGTCACGATGAGCAGTTCTTC. Protein product: CTSSQVGGSHDEQFF.

Ten or more counts support this clonotype. The chain couples TRBV27 to TRBJ2-2, with D maybe TRBD1 (9 bases). The ends were cut back, 7 bases at V and 4 bases at J, with 25 bases in the middle. The V gene's germline CDR1 is MNHEY and CDR2 SMNVEV (reference sequence). The CDR3 extends over 18 amino acids. The CDR3 sequence is CASTSLGGGQGLTGELFF. The DNA of the CDR3 is TGTGCCAGCACCAGTCTCGGGGGGGGACAGGGTCTCACCGGGGAGCTGTTTTTT.

Only one count was recorded for this clonotype. A much larger clone differs by one base, so this may be a read error. This is likely a read error, given that the CDR3 carries no conserved phenylalanine or tryptophan at its end. The CDR3 nucleotides are TGTGCCAGCAGGACCCCCGGGACAGGGTCTATCGGGGAGCTGTTTTTA. Residues: CASRTPGTGSIGELFL. This chain uses TRBV28 with TRBJ2-2; 9 positions match TRBD1. V was clipped by 6 bases and J by 7 bases; unmatched bases: 12. This CDR3 has 16 residues. The germline CDR1 and CDR2 sequences are MDHEN and SYDVKM.

Concerning this clonotype itself: The CDR3 does not close with the conserved phenylalanine or tryptophan, likely indicating a read error. The V gene is TRBV6-2 or TRBV6-3, the J gene TRBJ1-4, with D perhaps TRBD1 (5 bases). Trimming cost V 8 bases and J 6 bases, with 16 bases left between them. The CDR3 spans 14 residues. The germline V gene encodes CDR1 MNHEY and CDR2 SVGEGT. This chain's CDR3 is CASSSGLWDEKLFS. As DNA, the CDR3 is TGTGCCAGCTCCTCGGGACTTTGGGATGAAAAACTGTTTTCT.

To note about this clonotype: Relative to the germline gene, one junction end is altered; a read error may explain this. This sequence joins TRBV6-5 and TRBJ2-5, with 11 positions matching TRBD2. The CDR3 sequence is 14 residues long. CDR1 is MNHEY, CDR2 SVGAGI, per germline. This chain's CDR3 is CASSQLAGGEAQYF. CDR3 DNA sequence: TGTGCCAGCAGTCAGCTAGCGGGAGGAGAGGCCCAGTACTTC.

Note on this clonotype: This likely comes from a read error, as the CDR3 has no conserved phenylalanine or tryptophan at its end. The chain has TRBV7-9 and TRBJ1-2, with TRBD1 identical over 8 bases. The germline V gene has CDR1 SEHNR and CDR2 FQNEAQ (reference sequence). The CDR3 extends over 15 amino acids. This chain's CDR3 is CATSVKQGDNYGYTL. CDR3 DNA sequence: TGTGCCACCAGCGTCAAACAGGGGGATAACTATGGCTACACCTTG.